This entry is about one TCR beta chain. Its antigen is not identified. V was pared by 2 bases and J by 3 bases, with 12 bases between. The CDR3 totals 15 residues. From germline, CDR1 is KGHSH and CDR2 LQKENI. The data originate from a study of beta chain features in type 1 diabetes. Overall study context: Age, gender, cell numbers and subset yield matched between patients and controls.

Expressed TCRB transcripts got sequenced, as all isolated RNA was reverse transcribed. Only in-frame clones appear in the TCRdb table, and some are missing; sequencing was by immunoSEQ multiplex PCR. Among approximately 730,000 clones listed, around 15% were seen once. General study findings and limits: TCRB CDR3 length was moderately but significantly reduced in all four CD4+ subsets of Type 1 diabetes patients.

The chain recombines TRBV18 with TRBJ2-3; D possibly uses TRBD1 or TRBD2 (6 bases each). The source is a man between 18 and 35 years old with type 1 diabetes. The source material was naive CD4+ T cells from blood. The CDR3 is CASSPFGGWTDTQYF. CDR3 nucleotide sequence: TGTGCCAGCTCACCATTCGGGGGCTGGACAGATACGCAGTATTTT.